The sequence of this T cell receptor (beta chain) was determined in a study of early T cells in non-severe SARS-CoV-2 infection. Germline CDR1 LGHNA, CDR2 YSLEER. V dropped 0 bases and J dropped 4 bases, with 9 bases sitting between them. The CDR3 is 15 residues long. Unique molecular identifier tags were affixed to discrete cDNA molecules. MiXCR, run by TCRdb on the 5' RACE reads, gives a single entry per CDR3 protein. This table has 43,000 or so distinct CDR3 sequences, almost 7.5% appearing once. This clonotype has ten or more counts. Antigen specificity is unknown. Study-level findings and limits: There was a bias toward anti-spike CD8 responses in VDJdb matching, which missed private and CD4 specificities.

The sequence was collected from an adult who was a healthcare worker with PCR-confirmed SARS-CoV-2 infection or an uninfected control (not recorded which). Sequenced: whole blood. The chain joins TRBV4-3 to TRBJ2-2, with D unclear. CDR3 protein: CASSQEAGGTGELFF. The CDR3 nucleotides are TGCGCCAGCAGCCAAGAAGCAGGCGGCACCGGGGAGCTGTTTTTT.